This T cell receptor (beta chain) came from a study of CD8+CD57+ T cells in acquired aplastic anemia. About the study: Mean DNA quantity obtained from sorted CD4+ and CD8+ cells was 2.5 to 4 ug.

All sequencing subjects had displayed CD8+CD57+ cell expansion on flow cytometry. There was no therapy given to any patient before the blood sampling took place. The template for TCR beta VDJ and CDR3 sequence profiling was genomic DNA. One entry per CDR3 protein results from TCRdb running MiXCR on the reads. This table has more than 70,000 distinct CDR3 sequences, about 70% appearing once. From germline, CDR1 is KGHDR and CDR2 SFDVKD. There are 14 residues in the CDR3. Deletions cut 2 bases from V and 2 bases from J, with 8 bases between. The chain carries TRBV24-1 and TRBJ1-1; no clear D. The sample comprised sorted CD4+, CD8+, or CD8+CD57+ T cells (not recorded which) from PBMCs. This TCR was sampled from a human donor with aplastic anemia. CDR3 bases: TGTGCCACCAGTGATTCAAACTCCAACACTGAAGCTTTCTTT. Translated: CATSDSNSNTEAFF.